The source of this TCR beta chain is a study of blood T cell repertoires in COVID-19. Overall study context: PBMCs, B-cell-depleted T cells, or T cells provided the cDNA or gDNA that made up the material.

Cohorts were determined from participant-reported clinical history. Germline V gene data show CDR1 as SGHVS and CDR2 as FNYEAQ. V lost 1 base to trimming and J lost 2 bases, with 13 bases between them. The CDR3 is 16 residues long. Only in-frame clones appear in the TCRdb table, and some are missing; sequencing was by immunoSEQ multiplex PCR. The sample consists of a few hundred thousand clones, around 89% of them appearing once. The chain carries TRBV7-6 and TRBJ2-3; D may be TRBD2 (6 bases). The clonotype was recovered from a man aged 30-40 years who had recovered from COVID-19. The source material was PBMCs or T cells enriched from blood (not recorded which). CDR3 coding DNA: TGTGCCAGCAGCTTAGATAGACGACTAGACACAGATACGCAGTATTTT. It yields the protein CASSLDRRLDTDTQYF.